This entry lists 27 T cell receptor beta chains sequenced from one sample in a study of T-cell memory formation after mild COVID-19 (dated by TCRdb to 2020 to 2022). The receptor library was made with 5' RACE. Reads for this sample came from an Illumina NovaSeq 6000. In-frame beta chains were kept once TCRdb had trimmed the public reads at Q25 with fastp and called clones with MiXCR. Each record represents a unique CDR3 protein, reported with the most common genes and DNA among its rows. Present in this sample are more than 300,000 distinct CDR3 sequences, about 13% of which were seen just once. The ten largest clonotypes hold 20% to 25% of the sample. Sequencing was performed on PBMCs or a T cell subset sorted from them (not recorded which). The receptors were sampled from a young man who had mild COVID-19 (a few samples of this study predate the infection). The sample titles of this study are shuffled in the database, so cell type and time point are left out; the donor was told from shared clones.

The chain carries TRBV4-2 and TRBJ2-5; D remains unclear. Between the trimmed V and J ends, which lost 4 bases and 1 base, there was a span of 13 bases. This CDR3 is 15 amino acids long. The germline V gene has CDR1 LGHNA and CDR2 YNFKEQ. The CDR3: CASSLSPGSQETQYF. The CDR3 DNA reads TGTGCCAGCAGCCTTTCTCCCGGCAGCCAAGAGACCCAGTACTTC.

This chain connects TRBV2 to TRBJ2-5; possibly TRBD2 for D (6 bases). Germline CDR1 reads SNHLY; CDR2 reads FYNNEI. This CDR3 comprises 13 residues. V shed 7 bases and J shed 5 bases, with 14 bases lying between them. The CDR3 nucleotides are TGTGCCAGCACTGGGGAGGCCAAGGAGACCCAGTACTTC. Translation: CASTGEAKETQYF.

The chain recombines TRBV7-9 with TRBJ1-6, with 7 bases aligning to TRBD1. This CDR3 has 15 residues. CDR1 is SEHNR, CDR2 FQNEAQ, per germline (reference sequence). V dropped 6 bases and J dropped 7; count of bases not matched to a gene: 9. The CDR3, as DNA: TGTGCCAGCAGTCCAACAGGGGAATGGAATTCACCCCTCCACTTT. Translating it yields CASSPTGEWNSPLHF.

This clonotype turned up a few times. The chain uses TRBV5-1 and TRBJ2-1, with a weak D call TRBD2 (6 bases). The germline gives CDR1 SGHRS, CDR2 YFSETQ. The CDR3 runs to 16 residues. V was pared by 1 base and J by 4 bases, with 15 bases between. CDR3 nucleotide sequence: TGCGCCAGCAGCTTGTTTGCGTCTAGCGAATACAATGAGCAGTTCTTC. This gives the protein CASSLFASSEYNEQFF.

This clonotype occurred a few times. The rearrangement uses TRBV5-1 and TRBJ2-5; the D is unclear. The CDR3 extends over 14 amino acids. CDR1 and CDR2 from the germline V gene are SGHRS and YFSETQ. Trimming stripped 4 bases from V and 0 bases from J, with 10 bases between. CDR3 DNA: TGCGCCAGCAGCATTCACAGTAACCAAGAGACCCAGTACTTC. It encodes CASSIHSNQETQYF.

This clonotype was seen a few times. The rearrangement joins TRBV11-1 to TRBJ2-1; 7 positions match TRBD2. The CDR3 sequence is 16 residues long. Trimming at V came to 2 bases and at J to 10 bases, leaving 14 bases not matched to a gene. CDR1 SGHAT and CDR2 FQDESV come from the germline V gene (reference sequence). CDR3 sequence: CASSLTGTTASLEQFF. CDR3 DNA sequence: TGTGCCAGCAGCTTAACCGGGACTACGGCCTCTTTGGAGCAGTTCTTC.

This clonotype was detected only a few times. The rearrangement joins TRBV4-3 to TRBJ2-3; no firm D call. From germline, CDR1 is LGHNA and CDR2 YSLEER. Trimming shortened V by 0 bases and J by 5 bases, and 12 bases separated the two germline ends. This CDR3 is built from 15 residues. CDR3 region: CASSQEDMIGDTQYF. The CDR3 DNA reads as TGCGCCAGCAGCCAAGAGGATATGATCGGAGATACGCAGTATTTT.

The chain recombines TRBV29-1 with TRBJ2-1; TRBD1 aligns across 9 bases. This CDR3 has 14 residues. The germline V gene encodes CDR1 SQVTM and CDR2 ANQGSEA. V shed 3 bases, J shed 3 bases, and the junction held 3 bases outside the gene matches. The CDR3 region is CSVEGQGFYNEQFF. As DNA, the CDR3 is TGCAGCGTTGAGGGACAGGGTTTCTACAATGAGCAGTTCTTC.

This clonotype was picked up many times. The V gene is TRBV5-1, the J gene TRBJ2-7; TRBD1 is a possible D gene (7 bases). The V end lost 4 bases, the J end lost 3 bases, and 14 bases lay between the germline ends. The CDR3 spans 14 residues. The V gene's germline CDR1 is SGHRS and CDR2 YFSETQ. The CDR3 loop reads CASSPGGTVYEQYV. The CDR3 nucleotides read TGCGCCAGCAGCCCCGGCGGGACAGTCTACGAGCAGTACGTC.

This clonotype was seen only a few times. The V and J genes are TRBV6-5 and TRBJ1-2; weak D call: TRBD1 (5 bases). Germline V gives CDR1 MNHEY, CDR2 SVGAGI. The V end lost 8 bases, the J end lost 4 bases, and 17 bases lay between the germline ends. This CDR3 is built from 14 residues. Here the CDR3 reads CASGTGGTFYGYTF. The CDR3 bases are TGTGCCAGCGGGACGGGCGGAACCTTCTATGGCTACACCTTC.

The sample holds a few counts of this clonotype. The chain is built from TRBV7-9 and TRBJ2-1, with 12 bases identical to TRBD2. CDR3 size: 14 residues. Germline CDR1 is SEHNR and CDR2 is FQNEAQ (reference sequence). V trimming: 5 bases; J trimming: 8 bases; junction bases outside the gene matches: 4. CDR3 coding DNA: TGTGCCAGCAGCGGACTAGCGGGGAGCGATGAGCAGTTCTTC. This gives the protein CASSGLAGSDEQFF.

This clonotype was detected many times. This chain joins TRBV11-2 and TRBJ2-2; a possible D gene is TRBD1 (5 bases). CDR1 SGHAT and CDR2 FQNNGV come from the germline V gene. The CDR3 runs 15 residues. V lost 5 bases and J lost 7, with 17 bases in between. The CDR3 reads CASSDIKSGHGELFF. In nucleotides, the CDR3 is TGTGCCAGCAGCGATATTAAGTCAGGGCACGGGGAGCTGTTTTTT.

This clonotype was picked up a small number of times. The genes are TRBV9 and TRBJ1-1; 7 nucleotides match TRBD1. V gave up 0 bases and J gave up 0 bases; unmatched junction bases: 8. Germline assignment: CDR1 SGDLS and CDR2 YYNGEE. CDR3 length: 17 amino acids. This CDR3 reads CASSVGGQGGMNTEAFF. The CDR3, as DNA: TGTGCCAGCAGCGTAGGAGGGCAGGGGGGCATGAACACTGAAGCTTTCTTT.

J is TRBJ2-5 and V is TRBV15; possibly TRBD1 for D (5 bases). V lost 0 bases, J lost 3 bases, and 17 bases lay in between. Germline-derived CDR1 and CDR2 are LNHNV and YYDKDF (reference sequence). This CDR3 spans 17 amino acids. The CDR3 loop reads CATSRDWTTGMKETQYF. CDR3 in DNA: TGTGCCACCAGCAGAGATTGGACAACTGGTATGAAAGAGACCCAGTACTTC.

CDR3 sequence reads: CASSQDTGQPQHF. CDR3 bases: TGTGCCAGCAGCCAAGATACGGGTCAGCCCCAGCATTTT. The rearrangement uses TRBV3-1 and TRBJ1-5; D gene unclear. CDR3 size: 13 residues. V was clipped by 0 bases and J by 6 bases, with 6 bases between them. Germline values: CDR1 LGHDT, CDR2 YNNKEL (reference sequence).

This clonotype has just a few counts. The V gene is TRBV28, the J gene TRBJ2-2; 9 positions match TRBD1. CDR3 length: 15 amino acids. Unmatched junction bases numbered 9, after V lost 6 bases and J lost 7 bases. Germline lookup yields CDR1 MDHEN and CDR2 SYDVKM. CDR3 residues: CASSLRTGDSGELFF. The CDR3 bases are TGTGCCAGCAGCTTACGGACAGGGGACAGCGGGGAGCTGTTTTTT.

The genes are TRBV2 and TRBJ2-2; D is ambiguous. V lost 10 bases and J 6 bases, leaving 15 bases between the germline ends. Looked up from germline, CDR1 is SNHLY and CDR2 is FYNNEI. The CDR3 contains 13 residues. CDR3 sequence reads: CATRPGGAGELFF. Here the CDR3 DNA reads TGTGCCACCCGCCCGGGTGGGGCCGGGGAGCTGTTTTTT.

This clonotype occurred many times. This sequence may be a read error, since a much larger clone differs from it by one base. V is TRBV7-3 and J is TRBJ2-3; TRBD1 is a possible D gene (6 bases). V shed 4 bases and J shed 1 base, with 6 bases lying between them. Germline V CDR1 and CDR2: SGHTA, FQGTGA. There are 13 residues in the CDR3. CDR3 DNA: TGTGCCAGCAGCTACAGGGGCACAGATACGCAGTATTTT. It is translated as CASSYRGTDTQYF.

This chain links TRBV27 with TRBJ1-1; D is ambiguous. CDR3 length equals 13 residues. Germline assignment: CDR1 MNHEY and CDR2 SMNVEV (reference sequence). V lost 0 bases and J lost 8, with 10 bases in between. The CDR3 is CASSLSGSLEAFF. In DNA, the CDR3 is TGTGCCAGCAGTTTATCGGGTTCTCTGGAAGCTTTCTTT.

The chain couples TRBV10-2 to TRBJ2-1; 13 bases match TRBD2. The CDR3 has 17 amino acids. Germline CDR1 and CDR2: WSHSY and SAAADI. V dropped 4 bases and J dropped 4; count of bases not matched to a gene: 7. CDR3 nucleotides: TGCGCCAGCAGTGTAAAAGGGACTAGCGGGGTTTACAATGAGCAGTTCTTC. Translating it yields CASSVKGTSGVYNEQFF.

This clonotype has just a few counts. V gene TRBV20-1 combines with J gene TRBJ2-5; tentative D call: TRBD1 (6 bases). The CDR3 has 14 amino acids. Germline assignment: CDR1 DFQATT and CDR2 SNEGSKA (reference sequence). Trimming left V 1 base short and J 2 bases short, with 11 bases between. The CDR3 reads CSARGTAKQETQYF. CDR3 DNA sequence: TGCAGTGCTAGAGGGACAGCAAAACAAGAGACCCAGTACTTC.

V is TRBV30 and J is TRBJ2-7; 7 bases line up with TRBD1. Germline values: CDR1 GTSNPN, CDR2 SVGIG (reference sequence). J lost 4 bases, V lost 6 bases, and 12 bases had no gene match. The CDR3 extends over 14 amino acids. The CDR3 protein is CACFLPGQQYEQYF. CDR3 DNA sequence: TGTGCCTGTTTTTTGCCGGGACAGCAATACGAGCAGTACTTC.

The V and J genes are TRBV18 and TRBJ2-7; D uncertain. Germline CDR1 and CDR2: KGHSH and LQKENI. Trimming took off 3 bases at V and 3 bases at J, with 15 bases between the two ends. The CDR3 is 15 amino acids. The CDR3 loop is CASSPSGLGYYEQYV. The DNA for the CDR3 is TGTGCCAGCTCACCTAGTGGGTTGGGGTACTACGAGCAGTACGTC.

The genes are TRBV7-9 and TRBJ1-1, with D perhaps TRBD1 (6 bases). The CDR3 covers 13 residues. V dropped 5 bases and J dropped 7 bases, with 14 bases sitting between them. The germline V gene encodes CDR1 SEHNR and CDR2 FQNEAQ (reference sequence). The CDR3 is CASSDRTEYEAFF. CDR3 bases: TGTGCCAGCAGCGACCGGACAGAGTATGAAGCTTTCTTT.

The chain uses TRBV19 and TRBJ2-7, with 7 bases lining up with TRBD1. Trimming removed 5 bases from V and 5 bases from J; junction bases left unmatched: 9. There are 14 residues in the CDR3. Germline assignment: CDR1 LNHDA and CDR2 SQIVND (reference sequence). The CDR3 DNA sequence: TGTGCCAGTAGTCCCAGCCCGACAGGGAACGAGCAGTACTTC. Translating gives CASSPSPTGNEQYF.

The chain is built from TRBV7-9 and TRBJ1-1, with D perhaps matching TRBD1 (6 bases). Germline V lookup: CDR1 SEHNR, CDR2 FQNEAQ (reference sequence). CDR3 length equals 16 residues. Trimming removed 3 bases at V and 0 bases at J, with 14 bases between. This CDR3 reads CASSFKQTGMNTEAFF. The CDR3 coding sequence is TGTGCCAGCAGCTTTAAACAAACAGGGATGAACACTGAAGCTTTCTTT.

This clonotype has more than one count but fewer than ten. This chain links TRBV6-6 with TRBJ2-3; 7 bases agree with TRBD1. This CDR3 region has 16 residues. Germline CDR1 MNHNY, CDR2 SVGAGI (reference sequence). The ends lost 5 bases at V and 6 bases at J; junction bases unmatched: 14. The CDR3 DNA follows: TGTGCCAGCAGTCCCGGACAGGCGACCCCGGGGGATACGCAGTATTTT. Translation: CASSPGQATPGDTQYF.